This T cell receptor (beta chain) derives from a study of blood T cell repertoires in COVID-19. Study-level background: The United States, Italy and Spain were the sources of the acute and convalescent COVID-19 samples. PBMCs, B-cell-depleted T cells, or T cells provided the cDNA or gDNA that made up the material.

The ends were cut back, 8 bases at V and 5 bases at J, with 9 bases in the middle. The CDR3 runs 11 residues. Germline V CDR1 and CDR2: MNHEY, SVGAGI. During active infection, Seattle patients enrolled and were then monitored through disease. Original handling: Reference gene primer amplification gave estimated nucleated cell counts. Assay used: immunoSEQ multiplex PCR; TCRdb lists only in-frame clones, some missing. The DNA was the basis for D and trimming; V, J and clone size are from that table. The sample holds 150,000 to 170,000 clones, 70% to 90% seen once. The sequenced sample consisted of peripheral blood. The TCR was taken from a woman aged 60-70 years with COVID-19, enrolled during active disease. The genes are TRBV6-5 and TRBJ1-1; D is undetermined. This CDR3 reads CASEGGTEAFF. For the CDR3, the DNA is TGTGCCAGCGAGGGCGGGACTGAAGCTTTCTTT.